The 28 T cell receptor beta chains in this list originate from one sample, sequenced in a study of T cells in pancreatic ductal adenocarcinoma. TCRdb's table, derived via immunoSEQ multiplex PCR, lists solely in-frame clones and lacks some. The sample gives 85,000 to 120,000 clones, about 95% of which show up once; 3.1% is in the top ten. No neoadjuvant therapy was given to the selected pancreatic ductal adenocarcinoma patients before their surgery. The specimen was PBMCs. The receptor set was obtained from a human donor with pancreatic ductal adenocarcinoma.

The V call is TRBV19, the J call TRBJ2-2, with TRBD1 matching 8 bases. Germline CDR1 LNHDA, CDR2 SQIVND (reference sequence). V lost 5 bases to trimming and J lost 4 bases; unmatched junction nucleotides: 6. The CDR3 totals 15 residues. The CDR3 is CASSRTGGPTGELFF. The CDR3 bases are TGTGCCAGTAGTCGAACAGGGGGACCCACCGGGGAGCTGTTTTTT.

The count of this clone is one. V usage is TRBV6-5 and J usage is TRBJ1-6; TRBD1 matches 12 bases. V lost 6 bases to trimming and J lost 14 bases; unmatched junction nucleotides: 8. The length of the CDR3 is 14 residues. In germline, CDR1 is MNHEY, CDR2 SVGAGI. Written as DNA, the CDR3 is TGTGCCAGCAGCCCCGGGACAGGGGGCTTCACCCTCCACTTT. Protein product: CASSPGTGGFTLHF.

CDR3 loop: CASSPRAMGHNEKLFF. CDR3 DNA: TGTGCCAGCTCACCTCGGGCAATGGGGCATAATGAAAAACTGTTTTTT. V usage is TRBV18 and J usage is TRBJ1-4, with TRBD1 as a possible D gene (5 bases). Germline V gene sequence: CDR1 KGHSH, CDR2 LQKENI. CDR3 length: 16 residues. V lost 3 bases to trimming and J lost 4 bases, with 15 bases between them.

The chain combines TRBV28 with TRBJ2-5, with D possibly TRBD2 on 5 matching bases. This CDR3 has 13 residues. From germline, CDR1 is MDHEN and CDR2 SYDVKM. Trimming removed 8 bases from V and 2 bases from J, with 12 bases in between. The CDR3 sequence is CASGRPGQETQYF. CDR3 nucleotides: TGTGCCAGCGGACGTCCGGGGCAAGAGACCCAGTACTTC. Based on the CDR3 plus reference TRBV28 and TRBJ2-5, the full variable domain is DVKVTQSSRYLVKRTGEKVFLECVQDMDHENMFWYRQDPGLGLRLIYFSYDVKMKEKGDIPEGYSVSREKKERFSLILESASTNQTSMYLCASGRPGQETQYFGPGTRLLVL.

The chain is built from TRBV28 and TRBJ2-2, with no clear D. CDR3 size: 14 residues. Germline V CDR1 and CDR2: MDHEN, SYDVKM. Trimming removed 6 bases at V and 7 bases at J, with 15 bases between. CDR3 DNA: TGTGCCAGCAGGAGGCCCCAACACGGCGGGGAGCTGTTTTTT. As protein: CASRRPQHGGELFF.

V gene TRBV28 combines with J gene TRBJ1-2; unclear D gene. The germline V gene has CDR1 MDHEN and CDR2 SYDVKM. The CDR3 has 12 residues. Deletions cut 7 bases from V and 8 bases from J, with 14 bases between. CDR3 amino acids: CASTDDIQGYTF. The CDR3 region has the DNA TGTGCCAGCACCGATGACATACAAGGCTACACCTTC.

Only one count was recorded for this clone. This chain uses TRBV27 with TRBJ2-7, with 8 positions matching TRBD1. This CDR3 region has 16 residues. In germline, CDR1 is MNHEY, CDR2 SMNVEV (reference sequence). The V gene end was trimmed by 0 bases and the J gene end by 5 bases; junction bases not matched to a gene: 9. CDR3 sequence reads: CASSLSRTGRLDEQYF. Written as DNA, the CDR3 is TGTGCCAGCAGTTTATCTCGGACAGGGAGGTTGGACGAGCAGTACTTC.

V and J are TRBV15 and TRBJ2-2; no clear D. Germline lookup yields CDR1 LNHNV and CDR2 YYDKDF (reference sequence). The CDR3 sequence is 14 residues long. V was cut by 0 bases and J by 6 bases, with 8 bases left in between. In DNA, the CDR3 is TGTGCCACCAGCAGAGATCAGGTGTCCGGGGAGCTGTTTTTT. This encodes CATSRDQVSGELFF. Variable domain in full (rest from reference TRBV15 and TRBJ2-2): DAMVIQNPRYQVTQFGKPVTLSCSQTLNHNVMYWYQQKSSQAPKLLFHYYDKDFNNEADTPDNFQSRRPNTSFCFLDIRSPGLGDTAMYLCATSRDQVSGELFFGEGSRLTVL.

The V call is TRBV6-1, the J call TRBJ1-5; D remains ambiguous. Germline CDR1 MNHNS, CDR2 SASEGT. This CDR3 comprises 13 residues. Deletions cut 6 bases from V and 5 bases from J, with 11 bases between. CDR3 protein: CASSSLYDQPQHF. The CDR3 DNA reads as TGTGCCAGCAGCTCCCTATATGATCAGCCCCAGCATTTT.

The chain has TRBV12-2 and TRBJ2-1; the table names TRBD2, a call not compared with the DNA. TRBV12-2 is shown as a pseudogene. The CDR3 loop spans 16 amino acids. The CDR3 bases are TGTGCAAGTCTCCCTACCCGCGGGAGAAGTTACAATGAGCAGTTCTTC. Encoded protein: CASLPTRGRSYNEQFF.

In DNA, the CDR3 is TGTGCCAGCACCCTTGACAGGAGCTCCTACGAGCAGTACTTC. This gives the protein CASTLDRSSYEQYF. The chain combines TRBV11-2 with TRBJ2-7; weak D call: TRBD1 (6 bases). CDR3 size: 14 residues. Germline-derived CDR1 and CDR2 are SGHAT and FQNNGV. Trimming stripped 7 bases from V and 0 bases from J, with 13 bases between.

This clone was found once. The chain carries TRBV10-3 and TRBJ2-7; possibly TRBD1 for D (8 bases). This CDR3 contains 16 residues. Germline V CDR1 and CDR2: ENHRY, SYGVKD. V lost 0 bases and J 3 bases, leaving 15 bases between the germline ends. The DNA for the CDR3 is TGTGCCATCAGTGAGTCGAGGACAGGGACTATCTACGAGCAGTACTTC. Its protein product is CAISESRTGTIYEQYF.

The V gene is TRBV7-8, the J gene TRBJ2-7, with D uncertain. From germline, CDR1 is SGHVS and CDR2 FQNEAQ. The CDR3 runs 13 residues. V was cut by 1 base and J by 3 bases, with 7 bases left in between. CDR3 region: CASSLGLVYEQYF. The CDR3 DNA follows: TGTGCCAGCAGCTTAGGTCTAGTCTACGAGCAGTACTTC.

Details on this clone: Other nucleotide sequences in the sample specify the same CDR3. V gene TRBV4-3 combines with J gene TRBJ1-5, with D unclear. This CDR3 contains 13 residues. Between the trimmed V and J ends, which lost 0 bases and 4 bases, there was a span of 4 bases. Germline CDR1 and CDR2: LGHNA and YSLEER. The CDR3 DNA follows: TGCGCCAGCAGCCAAGATGAGAATCAGCCCCAGCATTTT. Amino acids: CASSQDENQPQHF.

DNA of the CDR3: TGTGCTAGTGGACGCGGGATCATCCTTGAGGACAGGGTGGGCACTGAAGCTTTCTTT. It is translated as CASGRGIILEDRVGTEAFF. The V call is TRBV12-5, the J call TRBJ1-1; 8 nucleotides agree with TRBD1. CDR3 size: 19 residues. Germline CDR1 is LGHNT and CDR2 is FRNRAP. V trimming: 6 bases; J trimming: 4 bases; junction bases outside the gene matches: 22.

The chain carries TRBV2 and TRBJ2-3, with TRBD2 matching 10 bases. The CDR3 contains 15 residues. Germline V gene data show CDR1 as SNHLY and CDR2 as FYNNEI. The junction had 4 bases not matched to a gene; V was cut back by 5 bases and J by 2 bases. CDR3 in amino acids: CASSLGLADTDTQYF. Written as DNA, the CDR3 is TGTGCCAGCAGTCTTGGACTAGCGGACACAGATACGCAGTATTTT.

This chain links TRBV4-2 with TRBJ2-1, with 11 positions matching TRBD1. Germline V gene sequence: CDR1 LGHNA, CDR2 YNFKEQ. The CDR3 totals 18 residues. V was clipped by 3 bases and J by 8 bases; unmatched bases: 15. This CDR3 reads CASSHTWTGTGGEDEQFF. The CDR3 nucleotides are TGTGCCAGCAGCCATACCTGGACCGGGACAGGGGGGGAAGATGAGCAGTTCTTC.

The chain recombines TRBV30 with TRBJ1-4, with TRBD1 identical over 8 bases. This CDR3 is 11 amino acids long. CDR1 is GTSNPN and CDR2 is SVGIG in the germline V gene (reference sequence). The CDR3: CVGQANEKLFF. The CDR3 bases are TGTGTGGGACAGGCTAATGAAAAACTGTTTTTT. Full variable domain (missing parts from reference TRBV30 and TRBJ1-4): SQTIHQWPATLVQPVGSPLSLECTVEGTSNPNLYWYRQAAGRGLQLLFYSVGIGQISSEVPQNLSASRPQDRQFILSSKKLLLSDSGFYLCVGQANEKLFFGSGTQLSVL.

This rearrangement joins TRBV7-9 to TRBJ2-7; TRBD1 agrees at 9 bases. Germline CDR1 SEHNR, CDR2 FQNEAQ (reference sequence). The CDR3 spans 14 residues. V dropped 4 bases and J dropped 5; count of bases not matched to a gene: 6. CDR3 protein: CASSWTGEMNEQYF. CDR3 nucleotides: TGTGCCAGCAGCTGGACAGGGGAAATGAACGAGCAGTACTTC. Supplemented by reference TRBV7-9 and TRBJ2-7, the full variable domain reads DTGVSQNPRHKITKRGQNVTFRCDPISEHNRLYWYRQTLGQGPEFLTYFQNEAQLEKSRLLSDRFSAERPKGSFSTLEIQRTEQGDSAMYLCASSWTGEMNEQYFGPGTRLTVT.

The chain joins TRBV6-5 to TRBJ2-5; 7 bases fit TRBD1. There are 13 residues in the CDR3. Germline V gives CDR1 MNHEY, CDR2 SVGAGI. Trimming removed 8 bases from V and 7 bases from J; junction bases left unmatched: 10. CDR3 nucleotide sequence: TGTGCCAGCGGGACAGTGGGGAGAGGGACCCAGTACTTC. Residues: CASGTVGRGTQYF.

V gene TRBV5-1 combines with J gene TRBJ2-6; 8 nucleotides align to TRBD1. Germline V gene lookup returns CDR1 SGHRS and CDR2 YFSETQ. This CDR3 has 17 amino acids. Unmatched junction bases numbered 4, after V lost 2 bases and J lost 0 bases. The CDR3 coding sequence is TGCGCCAGCAGCTTACAGGGGGGAAGCTCTGGGGCCAACGTCCTGACTTTC. Protein sequence: CASSLQGGSSGANVLTF.

The CDR3 here is CASSLELVGEQYF. The CDR3 bases are TGCGCCAGCAGCTTGGAGTTAGTCGGCGAGCAGTACTTC. The V and J genes are TRBV5-1 and TRBJ2-7; D unclear. Trimming took 0 bases from V and 6 from J, leaving 10 bases between them. CDR1 is SGHRS and CDR2 is YFSETQ in the germline V gene. The CDR3 sequence is 13 residues long.

The gene calls are TRBV5-1 and TRBJ1-1, with 7 bases matching TRBD1. Trimming took 4 bases from V and 0 from J; bases not matched to a gene: 3. This CDR3 has 14 amino acids. The germline CDR1 and CDR2 sequences are SGHRS and YFSETQ. CDR3 DNA sequence: TGCGCCAGCAGCCAGGGGACAGTGAACACTGAAGCTTTCTTT. It codes for CASSQGTVNTEAFF.

The chain joins TRBV30 to TRBJ2-5, with 11 nucleotides matching TRBD2. Germline-derived CDR1 and CDR2 are GTSNPN and SVGIG (reference sequence). The V and J ends lost 5 bases and 5 bases, in that order; junction bases with no gene match: 7. This CDR3 has 14 residues. CDR3 coding DNA: TGTGCCTGGGGGGGGCTAGCGGGAGGCGAGACCCAGTACTTC. This encodes CAWGGLAGGETQYF.

The chain employs TRBV5-8 and TRBJ2-3; D remains ambiguous. Trimming removed 0 bases from V and 0 bases from J, with 5 bases in between. Germline V gene lookup returns CDR1 SGHTS and CDR2 YDEGEE. This CDR3 comprises 14 residues. Here the CDR3 reads CASSLAFSTDTQYF. CDR3 coding DNA: TGTGCCAGCAGCTTGGCCTTTAGCACAGATACGCAGTATTTT.

This chain links TRBV7-9 with TRBJ2-1; 8 bases align to TRBD1. V shed 5 bases and J 9 bases; nucleotides not matched to a gene: 15. The length of the CDR3 is 16 residues. CDR1 is SEHNR and CDR2 is FQNEAQ in the germline V gene (reference sequence). The DNA for the CDR3 is TGTGCCAGCAGCGTAACGCGGACAGGGTACGAGGGTGAGCAGTTCTTC. The encoded protein is CASSVTRTGYEGEQFF.

The gene calls are TRBV7-2 and TRBJ2-1, with 7 bases fitting TRBD1. Germline trimming cut 5 bases from V and 1 base from J; bases unmatched to any gene: 2. Germline loops: CDR1 SGHTA, CDR2 FQGNSA. The CDR3 length is 14 residues. The CDR3 spells CASSPRGSYNEQFF. The CDR3 DNA reads as TGTGCCAGCAGCCCCAGGGGGTCCTACAATGAGCAGTTCTTC.

The rearrangement uses TRBV28 and TRBJ2-7, with D possibly TRBD1 on 6 matching bases. Between the trimmed V and J ends, which lost 6 bases and 2 bases, there was a span of 11 bases. The CDR3 totals 13 residues. From germline, CDR1 is MDHEN and CDR2 SYDVKM. In DNA form, the CDR3 reads TGTGCCAGCAGCCGACAGGTACCCTACGAGCAGTACTTC. Translated, it gives CASSRQVPYEQYF.